A single T cell receptor beta chain is shown here with its context. Authors' analysis steps: Amplifying reference gene primers gave estimates of nucleated cell counts. The data were produced by immunoSEQ multiplex PCR, yet TCRdb's version contains in-frame clones alone and is incomplete. V, J and clone size were drawn from that table, and D and trimming were deduced from the DNA. The table lists some 190,000 clones, 84% of them singletons. The data derive from a study of blood T cell repertoires in COVID-19. Study at large: Sites in the United States, Italy and Spain provided acute and convalescent COVID-19 samples. T cells, B-cell-depleted T cells, or PBMCs provided the cDNA or gDNA that served as material.

The receptor's source is a human donor in a cohort sampled during active COVID-19. The specimen sequenced was peripheral blood.

In nucleotides, the CDR3 is TGTGCCAGCAGTTCGCCGGGACTAGCGGGGGAAGAGCAGTTCTTC. As protein: CASSSPGLAGEEQFF. The chain combines TRBV6-5 with TRBJ2-1, with TRBD2 matching 14 bases. This CDR3 is 15 amino acids long. Germline-derived CDR1 and CDR2 are MNHEY and SVGAGI. J lost 10 bases, V lost 4 bases, and 6 bases had no gene match.